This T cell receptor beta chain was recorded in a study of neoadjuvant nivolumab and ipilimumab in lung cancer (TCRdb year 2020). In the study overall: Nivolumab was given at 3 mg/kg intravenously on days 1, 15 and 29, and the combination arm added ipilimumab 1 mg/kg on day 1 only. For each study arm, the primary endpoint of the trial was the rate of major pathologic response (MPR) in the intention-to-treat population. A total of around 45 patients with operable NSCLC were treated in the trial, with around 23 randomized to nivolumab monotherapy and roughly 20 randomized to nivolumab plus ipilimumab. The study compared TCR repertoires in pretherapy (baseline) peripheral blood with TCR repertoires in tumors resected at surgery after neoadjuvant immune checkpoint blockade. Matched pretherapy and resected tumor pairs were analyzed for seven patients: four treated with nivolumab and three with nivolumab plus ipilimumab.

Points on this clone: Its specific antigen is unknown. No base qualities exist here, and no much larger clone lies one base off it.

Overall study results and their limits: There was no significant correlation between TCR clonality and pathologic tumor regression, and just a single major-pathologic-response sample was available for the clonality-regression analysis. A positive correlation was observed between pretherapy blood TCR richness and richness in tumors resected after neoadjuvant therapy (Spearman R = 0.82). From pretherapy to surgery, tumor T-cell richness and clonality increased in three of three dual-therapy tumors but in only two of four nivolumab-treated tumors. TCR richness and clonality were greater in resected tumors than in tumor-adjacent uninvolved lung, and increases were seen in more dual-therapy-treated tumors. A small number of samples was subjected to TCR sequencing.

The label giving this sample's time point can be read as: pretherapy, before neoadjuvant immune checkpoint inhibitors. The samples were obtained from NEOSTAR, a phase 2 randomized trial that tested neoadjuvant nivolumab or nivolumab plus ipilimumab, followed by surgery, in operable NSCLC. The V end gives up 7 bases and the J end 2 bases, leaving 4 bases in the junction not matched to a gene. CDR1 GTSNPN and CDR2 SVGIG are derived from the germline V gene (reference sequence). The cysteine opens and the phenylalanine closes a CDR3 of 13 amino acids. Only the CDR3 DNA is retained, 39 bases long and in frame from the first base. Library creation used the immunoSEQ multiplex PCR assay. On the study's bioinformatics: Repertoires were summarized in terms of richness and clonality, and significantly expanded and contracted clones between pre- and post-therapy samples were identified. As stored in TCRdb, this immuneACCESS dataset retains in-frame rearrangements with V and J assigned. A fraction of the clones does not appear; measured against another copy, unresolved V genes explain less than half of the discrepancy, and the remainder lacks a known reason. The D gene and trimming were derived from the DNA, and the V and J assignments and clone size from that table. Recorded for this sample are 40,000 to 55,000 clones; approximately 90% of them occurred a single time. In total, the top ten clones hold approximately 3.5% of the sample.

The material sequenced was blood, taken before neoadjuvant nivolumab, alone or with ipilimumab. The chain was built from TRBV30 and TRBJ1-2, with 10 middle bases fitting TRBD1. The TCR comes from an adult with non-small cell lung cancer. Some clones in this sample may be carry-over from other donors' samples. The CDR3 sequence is CASLDRGNYGYTF. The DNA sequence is TGTGCCTCCCTGGACAGGGGGAACTATGGCTACACCTTC.